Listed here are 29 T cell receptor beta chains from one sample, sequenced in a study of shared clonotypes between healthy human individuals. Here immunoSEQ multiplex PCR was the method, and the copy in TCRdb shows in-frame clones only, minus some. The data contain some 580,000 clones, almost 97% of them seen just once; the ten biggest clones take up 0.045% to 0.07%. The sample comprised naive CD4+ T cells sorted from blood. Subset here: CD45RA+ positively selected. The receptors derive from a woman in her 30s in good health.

The DNA of the CDR3 is TGTGCCAGCAGCCCCCGATTCGGGCTAGCTGGGGAAGAGACCCAGTACTTC. Protein: CASSPRFGLAGEETQYF. The chain employs TRBV28 and TRBJ2-5; the D gene is possibly TRBD2 (5 bases). The CDR3 is 17 amino acids. The V gene lost 6 bases and the J gene lost 3 bases, with 23 bases spanning the gap. The germline V gene has CDR1 MDHEN and CDR2 SYDVKM.

The CDR3 loop is CASSPATYYEQYF. CDR3 DNA sequence: TGTGCCAGCAGTCCCGCGACGTATTACGAGCAGTACTTC. The gene calls are TRBV27 and TRBJ2-5; D gene ambiguous. Near its end, the DNA agrees better with TRBJ2-7, so the J call may be wrong. Germline loops: CDR1 MNHEY, CDR2 SMNVEV (reference sequence). The CDR3 runs to 13 residues.

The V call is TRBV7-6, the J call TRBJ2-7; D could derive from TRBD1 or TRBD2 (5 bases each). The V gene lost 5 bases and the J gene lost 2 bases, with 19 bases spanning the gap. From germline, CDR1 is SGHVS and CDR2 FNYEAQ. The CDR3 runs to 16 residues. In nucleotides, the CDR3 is TGTGCCAGCAGCAGGGGACGGGCGGCCGATACCTACGAGCAGTACTTC. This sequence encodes CASSRGRAADTYEQYF.

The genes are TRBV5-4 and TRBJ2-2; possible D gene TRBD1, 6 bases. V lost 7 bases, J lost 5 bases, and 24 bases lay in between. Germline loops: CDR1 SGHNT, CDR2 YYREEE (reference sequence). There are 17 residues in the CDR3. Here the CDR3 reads CASGYIRDNTGTGELFF. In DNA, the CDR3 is TGTGCCAGCGGCTACATCAGGGATAATACAGGGACCGGGGAGCTGTTTTTT.

The CDR3 sequence is CASRHRVSGELFF. The CDR3 nucleotides read TGTGCCAGCAGGCACAGGGTCAGCGGGGAGCTGTTTTTT. This chain uses TRBV28 with TRBJ2-2; a weak D match, TRBD1 (6 bases). This CDR3 contains 13 residues. CDR1 MDHEN and CDR2 SYDVKM come from the germline V gene. V shed 6 bases and J shed 7 bases, with 12 bases lying between them.

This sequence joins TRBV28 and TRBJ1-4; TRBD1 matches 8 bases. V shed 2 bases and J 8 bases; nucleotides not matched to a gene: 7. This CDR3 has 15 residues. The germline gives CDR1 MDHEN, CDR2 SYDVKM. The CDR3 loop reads CASSLPGQVQEKLFF. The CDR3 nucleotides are TGTGCCAGCAGTTTACCGGGACAGGTTCAAGAAAAACTGTTTTTT.

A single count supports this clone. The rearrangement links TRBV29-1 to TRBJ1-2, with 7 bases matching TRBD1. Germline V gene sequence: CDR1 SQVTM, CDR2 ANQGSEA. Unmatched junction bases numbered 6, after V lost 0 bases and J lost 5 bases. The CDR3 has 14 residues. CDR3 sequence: CSVEEIMGQYGYTF. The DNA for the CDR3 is TGCAGCGTTGAAGAAATAATGGGACAGTATGGCTACACCTTC.

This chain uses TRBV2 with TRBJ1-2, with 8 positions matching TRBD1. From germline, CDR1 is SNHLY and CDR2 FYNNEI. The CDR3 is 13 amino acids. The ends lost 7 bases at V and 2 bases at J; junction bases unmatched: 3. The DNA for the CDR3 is TGTGCCAGCACCTCAGGGGGCAACTATGGCTACACCTTC. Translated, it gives CASTSGGNYGYTF.

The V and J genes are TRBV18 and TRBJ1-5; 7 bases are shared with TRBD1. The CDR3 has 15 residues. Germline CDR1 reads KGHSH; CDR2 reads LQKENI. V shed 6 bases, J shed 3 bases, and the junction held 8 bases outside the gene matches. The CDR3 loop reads CASSRSGQINQPQHF. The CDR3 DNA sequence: TGTGCCAGCTCCCGATCGGGACAGATCAATCAGCCCCAGCATTTT.

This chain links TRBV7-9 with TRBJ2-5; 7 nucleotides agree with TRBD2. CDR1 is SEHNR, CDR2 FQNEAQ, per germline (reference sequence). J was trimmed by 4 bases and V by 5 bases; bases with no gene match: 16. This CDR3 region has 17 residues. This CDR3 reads CASSQRDRDYRGETQYF. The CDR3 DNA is TGTGCCAGCAGCCAAAGAGACCGGGACTACCGGGGAGAGACCCAGTACTTC.

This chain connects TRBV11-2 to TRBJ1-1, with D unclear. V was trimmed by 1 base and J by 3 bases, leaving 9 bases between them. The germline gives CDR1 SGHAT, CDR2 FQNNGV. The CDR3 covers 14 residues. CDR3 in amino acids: CASSLGGSYTEAFF. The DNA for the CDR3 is TGTGCCAGCAGCTTAGGTGGGAGCTACACTGAAGCTTTCTTT.

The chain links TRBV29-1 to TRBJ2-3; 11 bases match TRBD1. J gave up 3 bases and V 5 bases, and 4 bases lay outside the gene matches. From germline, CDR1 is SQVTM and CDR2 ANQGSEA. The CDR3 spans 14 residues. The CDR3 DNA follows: TGCAGCGTTACCGGACAGGGGGCAACAGATACGCAGTATTTT. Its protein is CSVTGQGATDTQYF.

CDR3 in DNA: TGTGCCAGCAGCCCAAGTCTAGCGGGAGGGCATAGGCAGTACTTC. As protein: CASSPSLAGGHRQYF. The chain couples TRBV11-2 to TRBJ2-5; 12 positions agree with TRBD2. The junction had 12 bases not matched to a gene; V was cut back by 5 bases and J by 11 bases. This CDR3 region has 15 residues. Germline V gives CDR1 SGHAT, CDR2 FQNNGV.

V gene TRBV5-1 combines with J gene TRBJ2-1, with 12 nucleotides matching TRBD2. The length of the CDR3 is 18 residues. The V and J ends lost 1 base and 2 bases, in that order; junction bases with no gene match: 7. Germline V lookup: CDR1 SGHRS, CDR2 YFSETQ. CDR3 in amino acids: CASSLMTSGRGAYNEQFF. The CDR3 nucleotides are TGCGCCAGCAGCTTGATGACTAGCGGGAGAGGCGCCTACAATGAGCAGTTCTTC.

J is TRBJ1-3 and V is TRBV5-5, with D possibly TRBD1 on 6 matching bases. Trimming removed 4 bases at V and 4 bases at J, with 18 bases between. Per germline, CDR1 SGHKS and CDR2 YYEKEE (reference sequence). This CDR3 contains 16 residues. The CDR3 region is CASSQMRQDSGNTIYF. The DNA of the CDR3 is TGTGCCAGCAGCCAAATGCGACAGGATTCCGGAAACACCATATATTTT.

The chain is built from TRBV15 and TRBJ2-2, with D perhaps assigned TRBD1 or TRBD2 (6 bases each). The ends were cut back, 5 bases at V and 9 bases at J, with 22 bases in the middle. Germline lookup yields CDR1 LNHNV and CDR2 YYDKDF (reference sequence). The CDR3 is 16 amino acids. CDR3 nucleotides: TGTGCCACCAGCCGGGTGGGCCAGGGGAGGTCTAGGGAGCTGTTTTTT. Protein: CATSRVGQGRSRELFF. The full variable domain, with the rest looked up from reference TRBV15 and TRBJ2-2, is DAMVIQNPRYQVTQFGKPVTLSCSQTLNHNVMYWYQQKSSQAPKLLFHYYDKDFNNEADTPDNFQSRRPNTSFCFLDIRSPGLGDTAMYLCATSRVGQGRSRELFFGEGSRLTVL.

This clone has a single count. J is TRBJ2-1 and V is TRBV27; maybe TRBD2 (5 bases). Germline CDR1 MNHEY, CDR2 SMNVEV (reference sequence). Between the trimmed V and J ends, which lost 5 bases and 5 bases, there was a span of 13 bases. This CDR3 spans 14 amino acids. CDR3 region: CASSRTPGNNEQFF. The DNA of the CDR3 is TGTGCCAGCAGTAGGACTCCTGGGAACAATGAGCAGTTCTTC.

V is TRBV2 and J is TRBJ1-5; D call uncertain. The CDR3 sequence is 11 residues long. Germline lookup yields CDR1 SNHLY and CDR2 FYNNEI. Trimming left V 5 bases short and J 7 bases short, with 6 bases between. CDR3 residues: CASSSSQPQHF. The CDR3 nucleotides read TGTGCCAGCAGTAGTTCCCAGCCCCAGCATTTT.

The CDR3 loop is CASSFLDLNTDTQYF. The CDR3 DNA sequence: TGCGCCAGCAGCTTCCTGGACTTAAACACAGATACGCAGTATTTT. The chain employs TRBV5-1 and TRBJ2-3; D perhaps matches TRBD2 (5 bases). CDR3 length: 15 residues. Germline-derived CDR1 and CDR2 are SGHRS and YFSETQ. Deletions cut 2 bases from V and 2 bases from J, with 12 bases between. The variable domain in full, completed from reference TRBV5-1 and TRBJ2-3, reads KAGVTQTPRYLIKTRGQQVTLSCSPISGHRSVSWYQQTPGQGLQFLFEYFSETQRNKGNFPGRFSGRQFSNSRSEMNVSTLELGDSALYLCASSFLDLNTDTQYFGPGTRLTVL.

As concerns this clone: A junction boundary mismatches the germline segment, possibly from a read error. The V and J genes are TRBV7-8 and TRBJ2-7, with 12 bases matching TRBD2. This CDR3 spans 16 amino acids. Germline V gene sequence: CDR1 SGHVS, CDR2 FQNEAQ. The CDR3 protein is CASTLTSGRNPYEQYF. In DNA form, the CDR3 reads TGTGCCAGCACCTTAACTAGCGGGAGGAATCCCTACGAGCAGTACTTC.

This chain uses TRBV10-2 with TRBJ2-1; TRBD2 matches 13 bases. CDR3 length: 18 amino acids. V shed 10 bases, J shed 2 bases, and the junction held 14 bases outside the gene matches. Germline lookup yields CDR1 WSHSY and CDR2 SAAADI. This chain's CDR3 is CATQTGTTSGRAYNEQFF. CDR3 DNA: TGCGCCACCCAAACAGGGACCACTAGCGGGAGGGCCTACAATGAGCAGTTCTTC.

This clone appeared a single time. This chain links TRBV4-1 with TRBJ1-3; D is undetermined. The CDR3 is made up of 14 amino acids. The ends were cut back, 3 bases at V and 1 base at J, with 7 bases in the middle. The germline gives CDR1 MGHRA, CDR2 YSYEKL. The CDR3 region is CASSQQSSGNTIYF. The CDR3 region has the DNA TGCGCCAGCAGCCAGCAGTCTTCTGGAAACACCATATATTTT.

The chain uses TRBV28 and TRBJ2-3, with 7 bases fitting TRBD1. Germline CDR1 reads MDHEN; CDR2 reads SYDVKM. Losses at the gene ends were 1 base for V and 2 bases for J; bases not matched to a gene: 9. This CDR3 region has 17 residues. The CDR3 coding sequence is TGTGCCAGCAGTTTATCTGCCGCAGGACAGGTCACAGATACGCAGTATTTT. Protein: CASSLSAAGQVTDTQYF. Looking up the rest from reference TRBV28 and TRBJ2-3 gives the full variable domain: DVKVTQSSRYLVKRTGEKVFLECVQDMDHENMFWYRQDPGLGLRLIYFSYDVKMKEKGDIPEGYSVSREKKERFSLILESASTNQTSMYLCASSLSAAGQVTDTQYFGPGTRLTVL.

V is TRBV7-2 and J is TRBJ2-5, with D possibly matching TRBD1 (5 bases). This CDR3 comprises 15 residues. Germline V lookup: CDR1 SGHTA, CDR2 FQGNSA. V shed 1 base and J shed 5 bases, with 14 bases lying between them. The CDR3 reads CASSLGGAGGETQYF. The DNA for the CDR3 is TGTGCCAGCAGCTTAGGTGGGGCAGGTGGGGAGACCCAGTACTTC.

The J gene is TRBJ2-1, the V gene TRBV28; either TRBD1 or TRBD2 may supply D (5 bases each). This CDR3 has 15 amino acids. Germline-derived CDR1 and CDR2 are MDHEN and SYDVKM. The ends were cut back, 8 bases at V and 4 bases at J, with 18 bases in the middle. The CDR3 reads CASARRDPPYNEQFF. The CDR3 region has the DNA TGTGCCAGCGCTCGCCGGGACCCCCCATACAATGAGCAGTTCTTC.

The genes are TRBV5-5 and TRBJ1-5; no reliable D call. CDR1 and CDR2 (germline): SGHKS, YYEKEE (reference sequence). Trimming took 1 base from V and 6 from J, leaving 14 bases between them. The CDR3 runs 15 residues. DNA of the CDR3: TGTGCCAGCAGCTTGTACCCTCCCTCCGGTCAGCCCCAGCATTTT. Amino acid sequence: CASSLYPPSGQPQHF. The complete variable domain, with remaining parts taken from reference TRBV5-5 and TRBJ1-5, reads DAGVTQSPTHLIKTRGQQVTLRCSPISGHKSVSWYQQVLGQGPQFIFQYYEKEERGRGNFPDRFSARQFPNYSSELNVNALLLGDSALYLCASSLYPPSGQPQHFGDGTRLSIL.

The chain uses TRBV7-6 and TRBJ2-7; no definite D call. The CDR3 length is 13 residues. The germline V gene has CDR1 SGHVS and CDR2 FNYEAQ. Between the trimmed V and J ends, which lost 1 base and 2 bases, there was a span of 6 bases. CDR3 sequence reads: CASSLGRTYEQYF. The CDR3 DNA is TGTGCCAGCAGCTTAGGCAGAACCTACGAGCAGTACTTC.

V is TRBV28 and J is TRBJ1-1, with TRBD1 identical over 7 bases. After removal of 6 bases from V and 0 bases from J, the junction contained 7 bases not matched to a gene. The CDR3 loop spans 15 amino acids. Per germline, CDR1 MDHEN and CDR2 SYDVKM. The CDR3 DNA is TGTGCCAGCAGCCAGGGGGGGAGGGTGAACACTGAAGCTTTCTTT. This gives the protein CASSQGGRVNTEAFF.

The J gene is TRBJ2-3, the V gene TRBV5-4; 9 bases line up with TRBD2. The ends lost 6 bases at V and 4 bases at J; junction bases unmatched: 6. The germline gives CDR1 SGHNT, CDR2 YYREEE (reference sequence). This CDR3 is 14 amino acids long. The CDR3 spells CASTGGRVADTQYF. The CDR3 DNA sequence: TGTGCCAGCACGGGCGGGAGGGTCGCAGATACGCAGTATTTT.